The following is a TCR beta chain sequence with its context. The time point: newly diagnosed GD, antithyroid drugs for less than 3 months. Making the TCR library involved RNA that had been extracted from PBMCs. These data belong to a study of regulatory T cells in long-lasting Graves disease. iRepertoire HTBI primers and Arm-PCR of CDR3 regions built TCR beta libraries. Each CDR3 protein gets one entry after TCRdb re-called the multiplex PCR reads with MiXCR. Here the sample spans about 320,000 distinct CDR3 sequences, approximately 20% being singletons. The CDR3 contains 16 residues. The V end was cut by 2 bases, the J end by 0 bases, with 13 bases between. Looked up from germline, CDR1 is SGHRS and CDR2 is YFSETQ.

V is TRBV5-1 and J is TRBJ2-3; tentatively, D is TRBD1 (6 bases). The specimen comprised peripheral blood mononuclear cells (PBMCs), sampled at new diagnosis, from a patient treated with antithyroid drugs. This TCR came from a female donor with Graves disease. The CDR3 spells CASSLLQGPSTDTQYF. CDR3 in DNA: TGCGCCAGCAGCTTATTACAGGGACCGAGCACAGATACGCAGTATTTT.